This paragraph covers one T cell receptor beta chain sequence. J was trimmed by 7 bases and V by 1 base; bases with no gene match: 1. Germline V CDR1 and CDR2: SGHAT, FQNNGV. This CDR3 has 14 amino acids. This specimen belongs to a study of blood T cell repertoires in COVID-19. Authors' processing steps: Amplified reference gene primers provided the basis for estimating nucleated cell counts. The repertoire was sequenced with immunoSEQ multiplex PCR; TCRdb's copy has only in-frame clones and lacks some. That table furnishes V, J and clone size, whereas the DNA furnished D and trimming. The repertoire consists of about 440,000 clones, with nearly 90% occurring once and the leading ten covering nearly 2%.

Sequences were obtained from PBMCs or T cells enriched from blood (not recorded which). V is TRBV11-2 and J is TRBJ2-7; 13 bases match TRBD2. The origin of this receptor is a woman aged 18 to 35 with acute COVID-19. The CDR3 DNA reads TGTGCCAGCAGCTTAGGGACTAGCGGGAGTGAGCAGTACTTC. Amino acids: CASSLGTSGSEQYF.